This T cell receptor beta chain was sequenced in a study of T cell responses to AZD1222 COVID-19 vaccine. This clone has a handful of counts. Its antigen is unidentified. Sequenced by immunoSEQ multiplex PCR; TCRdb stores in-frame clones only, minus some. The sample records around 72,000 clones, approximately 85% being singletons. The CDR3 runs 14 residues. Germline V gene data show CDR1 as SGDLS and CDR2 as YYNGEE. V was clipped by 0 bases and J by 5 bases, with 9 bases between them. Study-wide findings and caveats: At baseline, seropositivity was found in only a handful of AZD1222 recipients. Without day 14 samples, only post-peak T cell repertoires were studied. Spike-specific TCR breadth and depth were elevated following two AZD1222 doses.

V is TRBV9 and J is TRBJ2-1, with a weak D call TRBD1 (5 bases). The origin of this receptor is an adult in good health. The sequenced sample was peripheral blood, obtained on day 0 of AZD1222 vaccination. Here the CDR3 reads CASSVDLGDNEQFF. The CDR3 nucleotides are TGTGCCAGCAGCGTAGACCTAGGGGACAATGAGCAGTTCTTC.